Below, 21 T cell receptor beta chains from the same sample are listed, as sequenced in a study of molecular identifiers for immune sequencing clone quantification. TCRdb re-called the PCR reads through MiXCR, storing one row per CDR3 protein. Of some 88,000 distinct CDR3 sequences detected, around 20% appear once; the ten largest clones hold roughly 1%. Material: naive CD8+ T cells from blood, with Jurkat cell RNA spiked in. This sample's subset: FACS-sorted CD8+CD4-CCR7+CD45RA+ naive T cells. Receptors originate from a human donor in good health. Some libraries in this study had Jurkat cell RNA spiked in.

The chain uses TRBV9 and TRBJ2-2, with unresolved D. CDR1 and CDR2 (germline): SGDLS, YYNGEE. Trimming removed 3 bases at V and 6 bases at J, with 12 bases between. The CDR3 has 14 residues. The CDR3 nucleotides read TGTGCCAGCAGCGCAAGAGTGGAGCCCGGGGAGCTGTTTTTT. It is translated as CASSARVEPGELFF. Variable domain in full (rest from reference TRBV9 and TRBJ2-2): DSGVTQTPKHLITATGQRVTLRCSPRSGDLSVYWYQQSLDQGLQFLIQYYNGEERAKGNILERFSAQQFPDLHSELNLSSLELGDSALYFCASSARVEPGELFFGEGSRLTVL.

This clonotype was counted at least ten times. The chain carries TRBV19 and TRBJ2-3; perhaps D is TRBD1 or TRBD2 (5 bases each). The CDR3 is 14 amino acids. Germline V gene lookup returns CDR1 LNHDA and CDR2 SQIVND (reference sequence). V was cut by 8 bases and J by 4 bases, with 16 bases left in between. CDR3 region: CASQVGLSADTQYF. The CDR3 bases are TGTGCCAGTCAGGTGGGGCTTAGCGCAGATACGCAGTATTTT.

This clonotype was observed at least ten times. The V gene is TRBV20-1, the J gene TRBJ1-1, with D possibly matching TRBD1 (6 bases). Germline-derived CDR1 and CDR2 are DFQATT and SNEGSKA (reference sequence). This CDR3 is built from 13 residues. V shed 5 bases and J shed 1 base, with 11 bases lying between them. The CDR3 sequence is CSAPDRSNTEAFF. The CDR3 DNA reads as TGCAGTGCTCCCGACAGGTCGAACACTGAAGCTTTCTTT.

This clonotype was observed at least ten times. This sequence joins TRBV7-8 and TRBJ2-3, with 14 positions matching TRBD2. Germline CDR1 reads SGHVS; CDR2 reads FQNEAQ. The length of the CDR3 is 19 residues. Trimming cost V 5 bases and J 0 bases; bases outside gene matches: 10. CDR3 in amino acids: CASSGTGLAGELSTDTQYF. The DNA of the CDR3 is TGTGCCAGCAGCGGGACGGGACTAGCGGGGGAACTTAGCACAGATACGCAGTATTTT.

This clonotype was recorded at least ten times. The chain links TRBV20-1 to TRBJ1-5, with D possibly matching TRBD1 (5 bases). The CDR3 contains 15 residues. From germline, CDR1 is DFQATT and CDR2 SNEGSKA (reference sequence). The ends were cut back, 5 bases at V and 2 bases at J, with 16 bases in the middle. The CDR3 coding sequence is TGCAGTGCTGGGGCCGAGCCTTGGGGCAATCAGCCCCAGCATTTT. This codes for CSAGAEPWGNQPQHF.

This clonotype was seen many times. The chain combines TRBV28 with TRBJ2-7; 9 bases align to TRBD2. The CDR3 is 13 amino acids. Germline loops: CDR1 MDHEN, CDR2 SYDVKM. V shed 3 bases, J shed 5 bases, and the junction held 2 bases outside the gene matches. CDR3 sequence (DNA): TGTGCCAGCAGTTTGGGACTAGCCCACGAGCAGTACTTC. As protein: CASSLGLAHEQYF.

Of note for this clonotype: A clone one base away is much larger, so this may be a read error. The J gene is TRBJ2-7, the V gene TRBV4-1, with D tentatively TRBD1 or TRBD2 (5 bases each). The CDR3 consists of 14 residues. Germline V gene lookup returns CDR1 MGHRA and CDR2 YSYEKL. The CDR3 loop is CASSQGPGGYGQYF. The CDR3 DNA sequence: TGCGCCAGCAGCCAAGGGCCTGGGGGTTACGGGCAGTACTTC.

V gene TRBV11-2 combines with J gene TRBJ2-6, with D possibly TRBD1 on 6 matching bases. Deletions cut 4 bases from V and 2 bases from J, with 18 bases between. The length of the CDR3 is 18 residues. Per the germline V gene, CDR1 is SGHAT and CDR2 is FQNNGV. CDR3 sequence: CASSSLRGQGTGANVLTF. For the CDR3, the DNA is TGTGCCAGCAGCTCCCTCAGGGGTCAGGGGACTGGGGCCAACGTCCTGACTTTC.

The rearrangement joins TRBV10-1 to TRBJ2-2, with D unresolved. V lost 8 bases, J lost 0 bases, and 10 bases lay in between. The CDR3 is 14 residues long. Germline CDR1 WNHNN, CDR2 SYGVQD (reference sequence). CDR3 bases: TGCGCCAGCCGAAGCTCTCCGAACACCGGGGAGCTGTTTTTT. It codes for CASRSSPNTGELFF.

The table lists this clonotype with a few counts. Here the CDR3 DNA reads TGCAGCGTTGAGGACAGGGTAGGAGGCTACACCTTC. Protein: CSVEDRVGGYTF. This chain connects TRBV29-1 to TRBJ1-2; 8 nucleotides line up with TRBD1. Germline CDR1 SQVTM, CDR2 ANQGSEA. This CDR3 has 12 amino acids. V shed 3 bases and J 8 bases; nucleotides not matched to a gene: 5.

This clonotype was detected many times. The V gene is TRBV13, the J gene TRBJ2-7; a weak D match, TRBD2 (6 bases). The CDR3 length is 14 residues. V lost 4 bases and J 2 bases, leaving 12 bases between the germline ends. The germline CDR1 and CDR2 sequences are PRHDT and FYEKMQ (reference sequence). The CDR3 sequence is CASSSGGGTYEQYF. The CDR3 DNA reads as TGTGCCAGCAGCTCCGGTGGAGGGACCTACGAGCAGTACTTC.

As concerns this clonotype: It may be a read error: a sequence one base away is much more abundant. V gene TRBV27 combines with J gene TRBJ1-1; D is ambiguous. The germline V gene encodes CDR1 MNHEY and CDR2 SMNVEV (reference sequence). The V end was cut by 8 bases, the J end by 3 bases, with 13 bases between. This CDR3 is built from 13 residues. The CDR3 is CASGIGRDTEAFF. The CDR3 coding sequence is TGTGCCAGCGGCATTGGGAGGGACACTGAAGCTTTCTTT.

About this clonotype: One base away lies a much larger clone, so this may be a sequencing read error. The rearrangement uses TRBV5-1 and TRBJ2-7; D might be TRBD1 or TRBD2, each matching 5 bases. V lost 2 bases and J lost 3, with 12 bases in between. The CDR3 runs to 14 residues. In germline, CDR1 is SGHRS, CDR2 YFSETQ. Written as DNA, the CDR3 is TGCGCCAGCAGCTTTAGGGACGGCGACTACGAGCAGTACTTC. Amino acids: CASSFRDGDYEQYF.

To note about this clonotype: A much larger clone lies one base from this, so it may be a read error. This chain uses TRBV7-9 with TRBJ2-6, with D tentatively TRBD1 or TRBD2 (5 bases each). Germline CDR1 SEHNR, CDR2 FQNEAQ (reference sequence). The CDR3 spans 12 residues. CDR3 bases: TGTGCCAGCAGCCGAGGGGCCAACGTCCCGACTTTC. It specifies CASSRGANVPTF. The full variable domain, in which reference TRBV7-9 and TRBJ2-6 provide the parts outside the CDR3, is DTGVSQNPRHKITKRGQNVTFRCDPISEHNRLYWYRQTLGQGPEFLTYFQNEAQLEKSRLLSDRFSAERPKGSFSTLEIQRTEQGDSAMYLCASSRGANVPTFGAGSRLTVL.

The CDR3 loop is CASSCSIGEPQHF. CDR3 DNA: TGTGCCAGCAGTTGCTCCATCGGGGAGCCCCAGCATTTT. This rearrangement joins TRBV6-2 or TRBV6-3 to TRBJ1-5; D not certain. CDR3 length equals 13 residues. The germline V gene encodes CDR1 MNHEY and CDR2 SVGEGT. The V and J ends lost 4 bases and 8 bases respectively, with 12 bases between them.

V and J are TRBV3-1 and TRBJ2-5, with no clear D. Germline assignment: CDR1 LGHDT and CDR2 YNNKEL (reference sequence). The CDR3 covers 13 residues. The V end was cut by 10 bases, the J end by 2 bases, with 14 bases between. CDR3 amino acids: CATEGGFQETQYF. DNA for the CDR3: TGTGCCACCGAAGGTGGCTTTCAAGAGACCCAGTACTTC.

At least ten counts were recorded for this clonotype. CDR3 sequence reads: CASSLGENLAYEQYF. The CDR3 region has the DNA TGTGCCAGCAGCTTGGGGGAGAACCTTGCCTACGAGCAGTACTTC. The rearrangement uses TRBV5-4 and TRBJ2-7; perhaps TRBD2 as D (5 bases). The CDR3 totals 15 residues. V was clipped by 0 bases and J by 2 bases, with 12 bases between them. The germline gives CDR1 SGHNT, CDR2 YYREEE (reference sequence).

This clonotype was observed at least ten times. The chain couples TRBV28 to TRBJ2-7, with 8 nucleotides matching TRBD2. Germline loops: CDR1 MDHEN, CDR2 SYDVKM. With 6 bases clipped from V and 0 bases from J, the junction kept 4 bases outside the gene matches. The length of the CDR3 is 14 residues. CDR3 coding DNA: TGTGCCAGCAGCCTAAGCGGGAGCTCCTACGAGCAGTACTTC. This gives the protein CASSLSGSSYEQYF.

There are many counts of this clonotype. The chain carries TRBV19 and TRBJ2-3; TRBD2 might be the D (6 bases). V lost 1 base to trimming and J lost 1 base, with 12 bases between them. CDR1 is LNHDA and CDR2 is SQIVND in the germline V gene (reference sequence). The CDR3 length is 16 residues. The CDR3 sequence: CASSIGRGSGTDTQYF. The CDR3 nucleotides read TGTGCCAGTAGTATAGGTCGGGGGAGCGGCACAGATACGCAGTATTTT.

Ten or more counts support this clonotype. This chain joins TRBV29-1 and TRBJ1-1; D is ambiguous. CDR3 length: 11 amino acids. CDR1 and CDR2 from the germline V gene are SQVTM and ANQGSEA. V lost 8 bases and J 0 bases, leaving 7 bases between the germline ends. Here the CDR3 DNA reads TGCAGCACAGTGATGAACACTGAAGCTTTCTTT. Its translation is CSTVMNTEAFF.

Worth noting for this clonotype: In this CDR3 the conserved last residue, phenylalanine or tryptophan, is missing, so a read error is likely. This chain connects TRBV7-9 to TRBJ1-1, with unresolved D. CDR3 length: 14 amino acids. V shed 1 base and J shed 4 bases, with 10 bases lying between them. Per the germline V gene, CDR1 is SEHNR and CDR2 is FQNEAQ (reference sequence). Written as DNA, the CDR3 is TGTGCCAGCAGCTTAGTAGAGGTCGGCACTGAAGCTTTCCTT. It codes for CASSLVEVGTEAFL.